Listed below are T cell receptor beta chains from one sample, sequenced in a study of T cell repertoires in cytomegalovirus infection. TCRdb re-analysed the reads in MiXCR, keeping a single row per CDR3 protein. The sample has around 630,000 distinct CDR3 sequences; approximately 24% are singletons. Sequenced sample: CD8+ T cells from PBMCs. These receptors were collected from a human donor in good health (CMV status not recorded). Some clones in this sample may be carry-over from other donors' samples. Each CDR3 is given with its conserved first and last residue. The D gene is left open where the match is weak. Clone sizes are given selectively: once, few, many, or a class where the clone is expanded.

many	TRBV12-3/TRBV12-4	NA	TRBJ1-4	TGTGCCAGCAGTTTGGCCCTTAAAGGAAAACTGTTTTTT	CASSLALKGKLFF
few	TRBV29-1	NA	TRBJ2-1	TGCAGCGGGGACGGGAGCTCCTACAATGAGCAGTTCTTC	CSGDGSSYNEQFF
many	TRBV7-6	NA	TRBJ2-6	TGTGCCAGCAGCACCTACATAAACCCTGGGGCCAACGTCCTGACTTTC	CASSTYINPGANVLTF
many	TRBV9	NA	TRBJ2-1	TGTGCCAGCAGCGGCAATGAGCAGTTCTTC	CASSGNEQFF
many	TRBV28	NA	TRBJ1-4	TGTGCCAGCAGTTTGATCGGTGCTAATGAAAAACTGTTTTTT	CASSLIGANEKLFF
NA	TRBV5-1	TRBD1	TRBJ2-3	TGCGCCAGCAGCGATGGGACAGGTGACACAGATACGCAGTATTTT	CASSDGTGDTDTQYF
many	TRBV29-1	NA	TRBJ1-5	TGCAGCGTTGAACAGGGATACAATCAGCCCCAGCATTTT	CSVEQGYNQPQHF
NA	TRBV19	TRBD1	TRBJ1-5	TGTGCCAGTGAACAGGGGGTTTTCAATCAGCCCCAGCATTTT	CASEQGVFNQPQHF
NA	TRBV5-1	NA	TRBJ1-5	TGCGCCAGCAGCTTTGTCCCAGGAGGCCATCAGCCCCAGCATTTT	CASSFVPGGHQPQHF
many	TRBV28	NA	TRBJ2-5	TGTGCCAGCAGTTTATATACTAGCTACCAAGAGACCCAGTACTTC	CASSLYTSYQETQYF
few	TRBV14	TRBD2	TRBJ2-1	TGTGCCAGCAGCCAGTGGCGGGGGGAGCACAATGAGCAGTTCTTC	CASSQWRGEHNEQFF
many	TRBV25-1	TRBD2	TRBJ2-5	TGTGCCAGCAGTGAGCTTTCGAGCGGGGGCCCAGAGACCCAGTACTTC	CASSELSSGGPETQYF
many	TRBV6-2/TRBV6-3	NA	TRBJ2-1	TGTGCCAGCAGTTACCCGACAGAGTTGTGGGACAATGAGCAGTTCTTC	CASSYPTELWDNEQFF
many	TRBV5-5	TRBD1	TRBJ2-6	TGTGCCAGCACCACCCTCCAGGGACAGGGTCCATTCTCTGGGGCCAACGTCCTGACTTTC	CASTTLQGQGPFSGANVLTF
many	TRBV7-2	TRBD1	TRBJ2-7	TGTGCCAGCAGCCTGTGGACAGGGGGCTACGAGCAGTACTTC	CASSLWTGGYEQYF
many	TRBV7-2	TRBD2	TRBJ2-3	TGTGCCAGCAGCTTAGTGCCAGCGGGGGCCACTAGCACAGATACGCAGTATTTT	CASSLVPAGATSTDTQYF
NA	TRBV7-8	TRBD1	TRBJ1-4	TGTGCCAGCAGCTTAGGGCAGGGGGCGGTTAATGAAAAACTGTTTTTT	CASSLGQGAVNEKLFF
few	TRBV28	TRBD1	TRBJ1-1	TGTGCCAGCAGTCCCCACGGACAGGGGGCTACTGAAGCTTTCTTT	CASSPHGQGATEAFF
many	TRBV6-5	TRBD1	TRBJ2-1	TGTGCCAGCAGTTACTCCCCGCGGGTTACAGGGGTCAATGAGCAGTTCTTC	CASSYSPRVTGVNEQFF
NA	TRBV28	NA	TRBJ1-6	TGTGCCAGCAGTTTAACGTCAAGAAGCTCCTATAATTCACCCCTCCACTTT	CASSLTSRSSYNSPLHF
NA	TRBV6-1	TRBD1	TRBJ1-4	TGTGCCAGCAGTTACGTCGGACAGGGCTATGAAAAACTGTTTTTT	CASSYVGQGYEKLFF
NA	TRBV6-1	NA	TRBJ2-7	TGTGCCAGCAGTGGCACTAACGGGGTTTTCTACGAGCAGTACTTC	CASSGTNGVFYEQYF
NA	TRBV7-3	TRBD1	TRBJ2-1	TGTGCCAGCAGGTTAACGGGACAGGGGGCTTACAATGAGCAGTTCTTC	CASRLTGQGAYNEQFF
NA	TRBV27	NA	TRBJ1-1	TGTGCCAGCAGTTTACTGGCCGCGGGCACTGAAGCTTTCTTT	CASSLLAAGTEAFF
few	TRBV10-3	NA	TRBJ1-2	TGTGCCATCTTGGTGGGGGGCGGAGGCTACACCTTC	CAILVGGGGYTF
few	TRBV5-1	NA	TRBJ2-1	TGCGCCAGCAGCTTTCCCGGGGGCGACTACAATGAGCAGTTCTTC	CASSFPGGDYNEQFF
few	TRBV2	NA	TRBJ2-1	TGTGCCAGCAGTGAAGGCTCTGATTTCTCCTACAATGAGCAGTTCTTC	CASSEGSDFSYNEQFF
many	TRBV7-9	NA	TRBJ2-1	TGTGCCAGCAGAACGGAGGGGTTCGCCTACAATGAGCAGTTCTTC	CASRTEGFAYNEQFF
few	TRBV2	NA	TRBJ1-5	TGTGCCAGCAGAGAACAGGGTGTAAGCTTAGCAAGTGATCAGCCCCAGCATTTT	CASREQGVSLASDQPQHF
few	TRBV9	NA	TRBJ1-1	TGTGCCAGCTTAGAGATGAAGCGCAACACTGAAGCTTTCTTT	CASLEMKRNTEAFF
NA	TRBV29-1	TRBD1	TRBJ2-1	TGCAGCGTTTCAGGGGGCGGTTACAATGAGCAGTTCTTC	CSVSGGGYNEQFF
many	TRBV4-2	NA	TRBJ1-1	TGTGCCAGCAGCCAGGGACTTCGGAACACTGAAGCTTTCTTT	CASSQGLRNTEAFF
NA	TRBV29-1	NA	TRBJ2-2	TGCAGCGTTCCTGGATCGTCCGGGGAGCTGTTTTTT	CSVPGSSGELFF
few	TRBV11-2	NA	TRBJ2-2	TGTGCCAGCAGCTTCGCGGGGCCTGGCGGGGAGCTGTTTTTT	CASSFAGPGGELFF
many	TRBV7-9	NA	TRBJ1-1	TGTGCCAGCAGCCTGAACAGTGAAGCTTTCTTT	CASSLNSEAFF
few	TRBV4-1	TRBD2	TRBJ2-5	TGCGCCAGCAGCCAGGTGGGGGGGAGAGAGACCCAGTACTTC	CASSQVGGRETQYF
NA	TRBV28	NA	TRBJ1-5	TGTGCCAGCAGTGGGGTCGAATATAGCAATCAGCCCCAGCATTTT	CASSGVEYSNQPQHF
few	TRBV7-9	NA	TRBJ2-2	TGTGCCAGCTGCCCGTTCCCGGATCGATTGAACACCGGGGAGCTGTTTTTT	CASCPFPDRLNTGELFF
few	TRBV20-1	TRBD1	TRBJ1-2	TGCAGTGCTATCCCGGACAGGGAGAGAGACTATGGCTACACCTTC	CSAIPDRERDYGYTF
many	TRBV7-2	TRBD2	TRBJ2-1	TGTGCCAGCACCTCGCTAGCGGGGAATGAGCAGTTCTTC	CASTSLAGNEQFF
NA	TRBV9	NA	TRBJ2-5	TGTGCCAGCAGCGTAGCCGGGACCCAGCAAGAGACCCAGTACTTC	CASSVAGTQQETQYF
NA	TRBV13	NA	TRBJ1-5	TGTGCCAGCAGCATAACGGGGGGGAGCAATCAGCCCCAGCATTTT	CASSITGGSNQPQHF
NA	TRBV10-3	TRBD1	TRBJ1-5	TGTGCCATCAGTGAGGGGACAGGACAGCCCCAGCATTTT	CAISEGTGQPQHF
NA	TRBV27	TRBD2	TRBJ2-1	TGTGCCAGCAGTTTAGATAGCGGGTACAATGAGCAGTTCTTC	CASSLDSGYNEQFF
NA	TRBV28	TRBD1	TRBJ1-1	TGTGCCAGCAGTTTACGGGACAGGGGGTTGAACACTGAAGCTTTCTTT	CASSLRDRGLNTEAFF
NA	TRBV7-9	NA	TRBJ1-5	TGTGCCAGCAGCTTTCCCGGACGGGATCAGCCCCAGCATTTT	CASSFPGRDQPQHF
NA	TRBV2	NA	TRBJ2-3	TGTGCCAGCAGTGAAGCACCCCCCGATACGCAGTATTTT	CASSEAPPDTQYF
NA	TRBV19	TRBD2	TRBJ2-3	TGTGTCAGTAGGGCGACTAGCGGGGCTATCACAGATACGCAGTATTTT	CVSRATSGAITDTQYF